This TCR beta chain was observed in a study of T cell responses to AZD1222 COVID-19 vaccine. Data came from immunoSEQ multiplex PCR; TCRdb stores just in-frame clones and leaves some out. The table includes some 150,000 clones, 85% to 90% detected once. This receptor was obtained from an adult who received the MenACWY meningococcal vaccine as a control. The sequencing used peripheral blood, collected 28 days after the second dose of the MenACWY control vaccine.

CDR3 DNA sequence: TGTGCCAGCAGTTTGGGGCAGGGCGTCTATGGCTACACCTTC. Protein product: CASSLGQGVYGYTF. The chain is built from TRBV28 and TRBJ1-2, with D perhaps matching TRBD1 (5 bases). CDR3 length: 14 amino acids. The germline V and J ends were trimmed by 3 bases and 4 bases, with 12 bases remaining between them. Germline assignment: CDR1 MDHEN and CDR2 SYDVKM.